This T cell receptor beta chain appears in the sequencing data of a study of cytomegalovirus exposure and HLA in healthy donors. CDR3 length equals 15 residues. Germline CDR1 reads SGHVS; CDR2 reads FQNEAQ. Trimming removed 0 bases from V and 6 bases from J; junction bases left unmatched: 1. TCRdb's copy holds only in-frame clones and misses some; the assay was immunoSEQ multiplex PCR. Among 120,000 to 150,000 clones listed, roughly 90% were seen once. The sequence derives from a man aged 18 to 29 in good health and CMV-seronegative. Material for sequencing was PBMCs. The V call is TRBV7-8, the J call TRBJ2-1; TRBD1 matches at 11 bases. CDR3 bases: TGTGCCAGCAGCTTAGCCGGGACAGGGGGCAATGAGCAGTTCTTC. Translating gives CASSLAGTGGNEQFF.